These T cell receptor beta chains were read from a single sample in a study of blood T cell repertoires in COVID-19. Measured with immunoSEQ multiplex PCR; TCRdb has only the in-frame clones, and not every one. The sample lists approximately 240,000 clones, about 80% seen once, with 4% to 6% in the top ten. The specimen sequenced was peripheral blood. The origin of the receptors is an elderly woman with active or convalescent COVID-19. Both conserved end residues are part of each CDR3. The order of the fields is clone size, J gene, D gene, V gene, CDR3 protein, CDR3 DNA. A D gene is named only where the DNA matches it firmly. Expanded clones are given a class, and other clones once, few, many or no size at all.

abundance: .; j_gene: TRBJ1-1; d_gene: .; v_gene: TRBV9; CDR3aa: CASSSGQRNTEAFF; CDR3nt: TGTGCCAGCAGCTCAGGACAGCGGAACACTGAAGCTTTCTTT
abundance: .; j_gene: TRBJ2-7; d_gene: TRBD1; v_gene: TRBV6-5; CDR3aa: CASTERTGGPYEQYF; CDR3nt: TGTGCCAGCACCGAAAGGACAGGGGGCCCCTACGAGCAGTACTTC
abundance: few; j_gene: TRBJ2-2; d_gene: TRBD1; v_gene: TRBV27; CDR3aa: CASSIGQGARTGELFF; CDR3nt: TGTGCCAGCAGTATCGGACAGGGGGCGAGGACCGGGGAGCTGTTTTTT
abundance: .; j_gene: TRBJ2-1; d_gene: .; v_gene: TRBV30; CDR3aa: CAWSVVRSTEQFF; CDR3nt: TGTGCCTGGAGTGTAGTCCGCAGTACGGAGCAGTTCTTC
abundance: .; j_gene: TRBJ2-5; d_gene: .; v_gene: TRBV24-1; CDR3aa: CATSDSGFPMETQYF; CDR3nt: TGTGCCACCAGTGACTCCGGGTTCCCTATGGAGACCCAGTACTTC
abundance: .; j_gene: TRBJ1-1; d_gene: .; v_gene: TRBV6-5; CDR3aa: CASSYSLPNTEAFF; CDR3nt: TGTGCCAGCAGTTATTCTCTCCCTAACACTGAAGCTTTCTTT
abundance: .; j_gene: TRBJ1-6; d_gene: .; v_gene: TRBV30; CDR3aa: CAWSVKGNSPLHF; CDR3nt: TGTGCCTGGAGTGTTAAGGGGAATTCACCCCTCCACTTT
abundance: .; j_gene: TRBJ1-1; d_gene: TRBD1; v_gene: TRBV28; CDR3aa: CASRTTRTGDYTNTEAFF; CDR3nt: TGTGCCAGCAGGACAACTCGGACAGGGGATTATACGAACACTGAAGCTTTCTTT
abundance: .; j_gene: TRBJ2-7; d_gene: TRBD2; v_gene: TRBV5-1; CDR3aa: CASSLDGGGKSYEQYF; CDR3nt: TGCGCCAGCAGCTTGGATGGGGGAGGGAAGTCCTACGAGCAGTACTTC
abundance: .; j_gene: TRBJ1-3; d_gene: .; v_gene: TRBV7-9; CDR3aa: CASSTHVAAGNTIYF; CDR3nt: TGTGCCAGCAGCACCCACGTTGCGGCTGGAAACACCATATATTTT
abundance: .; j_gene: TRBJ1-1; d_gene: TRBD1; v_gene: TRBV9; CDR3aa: CASSGGGQAHEAFF; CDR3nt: TGTGCCAGCAGCGGAGGAGGACAGGCCCATGAAGCTTTCTTT
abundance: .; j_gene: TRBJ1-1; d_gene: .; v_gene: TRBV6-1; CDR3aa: CASSELRGNWPGETEAFF; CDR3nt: TGTGCCAGCAGTGAACTTAGGGGGAATTGGCCCGGGGAGACTGAAGCTTTCTTT
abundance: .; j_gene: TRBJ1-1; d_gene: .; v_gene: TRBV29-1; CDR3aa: CSVHTPNTEAFF; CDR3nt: TGCAGCGTTCACACACCGAACACTGAAGCTTTCTTT
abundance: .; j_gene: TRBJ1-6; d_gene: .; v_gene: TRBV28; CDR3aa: CASNRYNSPLHF; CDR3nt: TGTGCCAGCAACAGATATAATTCACCCCTCCACTTT
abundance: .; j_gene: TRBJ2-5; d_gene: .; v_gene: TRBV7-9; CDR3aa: CASSSGTVGGTQYF; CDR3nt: TGTGCCAGCAGCTCCGGAACAGTAGGGGGGACCCAGTACTTC
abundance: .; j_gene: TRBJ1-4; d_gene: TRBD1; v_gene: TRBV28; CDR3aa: CASSRTGATNEKLFF; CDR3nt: TGTGCCAGCAGTAGGACAGGGGCAACTAATGAAAAACTGTTTTTT
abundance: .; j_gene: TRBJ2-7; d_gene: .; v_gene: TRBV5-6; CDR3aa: CASSFPGYEQYF; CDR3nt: TGTGCCAGCAGCTTTCCCGGCTACGAGCAGTACTTC
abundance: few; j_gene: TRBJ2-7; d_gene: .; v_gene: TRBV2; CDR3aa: CASGRTWTASYEQYF; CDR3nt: TGTGCCAGCGGGAGAACTTGGACTGCCTCCTACGAGCAGTACTTC
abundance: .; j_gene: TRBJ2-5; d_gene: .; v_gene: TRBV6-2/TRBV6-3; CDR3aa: CASSYSGLAATQYF; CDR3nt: TGTGCCAGCAGTTACTCGGGACTGGCCGCGACCCAGTACTTC
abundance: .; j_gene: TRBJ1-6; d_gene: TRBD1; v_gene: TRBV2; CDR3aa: CASSQDREYSPLHF; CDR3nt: TGTGCCAGCAGCCAGGACAGGGAATATTCACCCCTCCACTTT